The present TCR beta chain was sequenced within a study of siplizumab effects on memory and regulatory T cells. For this clone: The antigen is not known.

Profiling relied on immunoSEQ multiplex PCR, and the TCRdb table lists in-frame clones only, not all of them. In the table there are around 100,000 clones, approximately 92% of which are singletons. General study points: Naive T cells apparently outstripped memory cells in diversity and seemed major alloresponse contributors.

The germline V gene encodes CDR1 SGHDN and CDR2 FVKESK. J gave up 2 bases and V 6 bases, and 12 bases lay outside the gene matches. The CDR3 is 16 amino acids. Sequencing was carried out using CD4+ T cells sorted from blood. This clonotype originated in a human donor in good health. The chain combines TRBV14 with TRBJ2-7; 8 bases line up with TRBD2. The CDR3 sequence is CASRPTGGYSPYEQYF. In DNA, the CDR3 is TGTGCCAGCAGACCAACGGGAGGGTACAGTCCCTACGAGCAGTACTTC.